A single sample is the source of the 4 T cell receptor beta chains below, sequenced in a study of shared clonotypes between healthy human individuals. Data came from immunoSEQ multiplex PCR; TCRdb stores just in-frame clones and leaves some out. This repertoire shows about a million clones, around 74% found once; its top ten account for 1.4%. Specimen: memory CD4+ T cells sorted from blood. Subset of the sample: CD45RA-negative fraction. The receptors shown here come from a man aged 18 to 30 in good health.

This clone was recorded a few times. The chain couples TRBV18 to TRBJ2-7; 8 bases agree with TRBD1. The CDR3 is made up of 15 amino acids. Germline V CDR1 and CDR2: KGHSH, LQKENI. Trimming cost V 3 bases and J 6 bases; bases outside gene matches: 10. In nucleotides, the CDR3 is TGTGCCAGCTCACCCTTCCGCCGAGGACAGGGCGAGCAGTACTTC. This gives the protein CASSPFRRGQGEQYF.

Only one count was recorded for this clone. V and J are TRBV18 and TRBJ2-7; D ambiguous. This CDR3 region has 12 residues. Trimming cost V 4 bases and J 1 base, with 5 bases left between them. CDR1 and CDR2 from the germline V gene are KGHSH and LQKENI. For the CDR3, the DNA is TGTGCCAGCTCACGGGGTTCCTACGAGCAGTACTTC. Protein: CASSRGSYEQYF.

The chain uses TRBV6-5 and TRBJ2-7, with 11 bases that match TRBD1. With V trimmed by 2 bases and J by 3 bases, 3 bases remained unmatched. The germline gives CDR1 MNHEY, CDR2 SVGAGI. This CDR3 region has 15 residues. The CDR3 spells CASSYQGTGGYEQYF. CDR3 nucleotides: TGTGCCAGCAGTTACCAAGGGACAGGGGGCTACGAGCAGTACTTC.

This clone has just one count. The gene calls are TRBV7-2 and TRBJ2-5, with TRBD1 matching over 8 bases. The germline gives CDR1 SGHTA, CDR2 FQGNSA. V shed 3 bases and J 5 bases; nucleotides not matched to a gene: 5. This CDR3 region has 14 residues. The CDR3, as DNA: TGTGCCAGCAGCTTGAGACAGGGGACGGAGACCCAGTACTTC. Translation gives CASSLRQGTETQYF.